The 24 T cell receptor beta chains in this list originate from one sample, sequenced in a study of T cell repertoires in ileal Crohn's disease. TCRdb's table, derived via immunoSEQ multiplex PCR, lists solely in-frame clones and lacks some. The sample has some 9,000 clones; around three quarters are singletons. Input material: ileal tissue. The receptors stem from an adult with Crohn's disease.

The CDR3 loop reads CASSPGTTGETDTQYF. The DNA of the CDR3 is TGTGCCAGCTCACCCGGGACAACAGGGGAGACAGATACGCAGTATTTT. The chain recombines TRBV18 with TRBJ2-3; 7 nucleotides agree with TRBD1. The CDR3 is 16 amino acids. Trimming removed 3 bases from V and 3 bases from J; junction bases left unmatched: 9. The V gene's germline CDR1 is KGHSH and CDR2 LQKENI.

V is TRBV6-1 and J is TRBJ2-7; TRBD1 matches 7 bases. Trimming took 6 bases from V and 7 from J; bases not matched to a gene: 15. CDR3 length: 15 residues. Germline V CDR1 and CDR2: MNHNS, SASEGT. The CDR3 loop is CASSPTGEYVGEQYF. CDR3 DNA sequence: TGTGCCAGCAGCCCCACAGGGGAGTATGTGGGGGAGCAGTACTTC.

This chain connects TRBV29-1 to TRBJ2-7; 7 bases fit TRBD1. The CDR3 has 13 amino acids. Per the germline V gene, CDR1 is SQVTM and CDR2 is ANQGSEA. V shed 4 bases, J shed 2 bases, and the junction held 5 bases outside the gene matches. The CDR3 region is CSVADREPYEQYF. The CDR3 DNA follows: TGCAGCGTTGCTGACAGGGAACCCTACGAGCAGTACTTC.

The chain has TRBV27 and TRBJ2-3, with D possibly matching TRBD2 (6 bases). Deletions cut 5 bases from V and 7 bases from J, with 19 bases between. This CDR3 region has 15 residues. CDR1 is MNHEY, CDR2 SMNVEV, per germline (reference sequence). CDR3 bases: TGTGCCAGCAGTGGGGGGTGGGCAGACATAAATACGCAGTATTTT. Amino acids: CASSGGWADINTQYF.

The rearrangement links TRBV18 to TRBJ1-1, with D unclear. This CDR3 has 13 amino acids. Germline-derived CDR1 and CDR2 are KGHSH and LQKENI. V gave up 5 bases and J gave up 1 base, with 8 bases separating them. CDR3 in amino acids: CASSSGWNTEAFF. CDR3 DNA sequence: TGTGCCAGCTCAAGCGGGTGGAACACTGAAGCTTTCTTT.

The V call is TRBV10-3, the J call TRBJ1-1, with D perhaps matching TRBD1 (5 bases). Trimming pared 4 bases from V and 5 bases from J, leaving 11 bases between. Germline CDR1 ENHRY, CDR2 SYGVKD. The CDR3 spans 13 residues. The CDR3 DNA sequence: TGTGCCATCAGTGCGGGGGAGGAAACTGAAGCTTTCTTT. It is translated as CAISAGEETEAFF.

The chain has TRBV9 and TRBJ2-7, with 12 bases matching TRBD1. V was clipped by 4 bases and J by 3 bases; unmatched bases: 11. The CDR3 is 17 amino acids. Germline assignment: CDR1 SGDLS and CDR2 YYNGEE. This CDR3 reads CASSPGTGGAKVYEQYF. The CDR3 DNA reads TGTGCCAGCAGCCCCGGGACAGGGGGCGCAAAGGTCTACGAGCAGTACTTC.

The chain uses TRBV9 and TRBJ2-2, with a tentative D call TRBD2 (5 bases). V was shortened by 0 bases and J by 6 bases, with 12 bases between the two germline ends. The germline V gene has CDR1 SGDLS and CDR2 YYNGEE. The length of the CDR3 is 15 residues. This chain's CDR3 is CASSVGGLTAGELFF. In DNA form, the CDR3 reads TGTGCCAGCAGCGTAGGCGGACTCACCGCCGGGGAGCTGTTTTTT.

The V and J genes are TRBV5-1 and TRBJ2-7; 7 nucleotides align to TRBD1. The CDR3 is 14 amino acids. Trimming cost V 4 bases and J 4 bases; bases outside gene matches: 8. The germline CDR1 and CDR2 sequences are SGHRS and YFSETQ. CDR3 region: CASSIRQGSYEQYF. In nucleotides, the CDR3 is TGCGCCAGCAGCATTAGACAGGGTTCGTACGAGCAGTACTTC.

There are a few counts of this clone. The chain recombines TRBV30 with TRBJ2-1, with TRBD2 matching 9 bases. The germline V gene encodes CDR1 GTSNPN and CDR2 SVGIG (reference sequence). The junction had 2 bases not matched to a gene; V was cut back by 4 bases and J by 4 bases. The CDR3 covers 13 residues. The CDR3 nucleotides read TGTGCCTGGAAGCTAGCGGGGTACAATGAGCAGTTCTTC. This sequence encodes CAWKLAGYNEQFF.

Concerning this clone itself: A read error may account for a junction end that differs from germline. The chain recombines TRBV19 with TRBJ1-3; no clear D gene. The length of the CDR3 is 14 residues. Looked up from germline, CDR1 is LNHDA and CDR2 is SQIVND (reference sequence). CDR3: CASRIVSSGNTIYF. Written as DNA, the CDR3 is TGTGCCAGTAGAATAGTGAGCTCTGGAAACACCATATATTTT.

The chain has TRBV7-8 and TRBJ1-1; no firm D call. There are 13 residues in the CDR3. Trimming cost V 5 bases and J 1 base, with 8 bases left between them. Germline V gene lookup returns CDR1 SGHVS and CDR2 FQNEAQ. The CDR3 DNA sequence: TGTGCCAGCAGCCCAACGGGGAACACTGAAGCTTTCTTT. Amino acid sequence: CASSPTGNTEAFF.

V usage is TRBV19 and J usage is TRBJ1-1; 11 bases are shared with TRBD1. The CDR3 is 15 residues long. CDR1 and CDR2 (germline): LNHDA, SQIVND (reference sequence). V trimming: 7 bases; J trimming: 0 bases; junction bases outside the gene matches: 4. The CDR3 loop reads CASKGTGGMNTEAFF. The CDR3 DNA follows: TGTGCCAGTAAAGGGACAGGGGGAATGAACACTGAAGCTTTCTTT.

The genes are TRBV5-8 and TRBJ2-7; D ambiguous. Trimming removed 3 bases at V and 4 bases at J, with 11 bases between. Germline-derived CDR1 and CDR2 are SGHTS and YDEGEE. The CDR3 contains 13 residues. The DNA for the CDR3 is TGTGCCAGCAGCTCCCCCGCGGAGTACGAGCAGTACTTC. The encoded protein is CASSSPAEYEQYF.

The V gene is TRBV19, the J gene TRBJ1-1; 8 positions agree with TRBD1. V lost 4 bases to trimming and J lost 3 bases; unmatched junction nucleotides: 7. The germline V gene encodes CDR1 LNHDA and CDR2 SQIVND (reference sequence). This CDR3 has 15 amino acids. Written as DNA, the CDR3 is TGTGCCAGTAGTAGTCCAGGGGGCGCAGACACTGAAGCTTTCTTT. The encoded protein is CASSSPGGADTEAFF.

This chain connects TRBV6-1 to TRBJ2-7; 9 bases fit TRBD2. Germline values: CDR1 MNHNS, CDR2 SASEGT. This CDR3 is 15 amino acids long. The junction had 9 bases not matched to a gene; V was cut back by 3 bases and J by 6 bases. CDR3 sequence (DNA): TGTGCCAGCAGTGAGGACGGCGCGGGAGGGGGCGAGCAGTACTTC. It yields the protein CASSEDGAGGGEQYF.

This rearrangement joins TRBV12-5 to TRBJ1-4, with 7 bases that match TRBD1. With 6 bases clipped from V and 5 bases from J, the junction kept 9 bases outside the gene matches. Germline V lookup: CDR1 LGHNT, CDR2 FRNRAP. This CDR3 is 15 amino acids long. The CDR3 sequence: CASGRTGVLNEKLFF. The CDR3 nucleotides are TGTGCTAGTGGACGAACAGGGGTTCTGAATGAAAAACTGTTTTTT.

This rearrangement joins TRBV14 to TRBJ2-7; 7 positions agree with TRBD1. CDR1 SGHDN and CDR2 FVKESK come from the germline V gene. This CDR3 region has 14 residues. The V gene end was trimmed by 3 bases and the J gene end by 2 bases; junction bases not matched to a gene: 4. The CDR3 DNA is TGTGCCAGCAGCCACTTCGGACAGGCCTACGAGCAGTACTTC. It translates to CASSHFGQAYEQYF.

The rearrangement joins TRBV5-4 to TRBJ2-1; TRBD1 aligns across 8 bases. Germline loops: CDR1 SGHNT, CDR2 YYREEE (reference sequence). The V segment lost 5 bases and the J segment 7 bases; nucleotides outside the gene matches: 14. The CDR3 loop spans 16 amino acids. In DNA form, the CDR3 reads TGTGCCAGCAGGCCGGGGGCGCAGGGGGCGGGGAATGAGCAGTTCTTC. Residues: CASRPGAQGAGNEQFF. Full variable domain (remainder filled in from reference TRBV5-4 and TRBJ2-1): ETGVTQSPTHLIKTRGQQVTLRCSSQSGHNTVSWYQQALGQGPQFIFQYYREEENGRGNFPPRFSGLQFPNYSSELNVNALELDDSALYLCASRPGAQGAGNEQFFGPGTRLTVL.

The gene calls are TRBV5-1 and TRBJ1-1, with D possibly being TRBD1 (6 bases). This CDR3 is built from 16 residues. Germline V gene sequence: CDR1 SGHRS, CDR2 YFSETQ. V lost 2 bases and J lost 1, with 15 bases in between. The CDR3 spells CASSFGDGGANTEAFF. The CDR3 DNA reads TGCGCCAGCAGCTTCGGGGATGGGGGGGCGAACACTGAAGCTTTCTTT.

J is TRBJ2-5 and V is TRBV5-8, with TRBD2 identical over 12 bases. The junction had 4 bases not matched to a gene; V was cut back by 5 bases and J by 2 bases. The CDR3 spans 15 residues. The V gene's germline CDR1 is SGHTS and CDR2 YDEGEE. CDR3 nucleotides: TGTGCCAGCAGTCCTGGACTAGCGGGACAAGAGACCCAGTACTTC. Translation: CASSPGLAGQETQYF. The variable domain in full, with the rest retrieved from reference TRBV5-8 and TRBJ2-5, is EAGVTQSPTHLIKTRGQQATLRCSPISGHTSVYWYQQALGLGLQFLLWYDEGEERNRGNFPPRFSGRQFPNYSSELNVNALELEDSALYLCASSPGLAGQETQYFGPGTRLLVL.

The V and J genes are TRBV18 and TRBJ1-4; 8 bases are shared with TRBD1. Germline CDR1 is KGHSH and CDR2 is LQKENI. The J segment lost 8 bases and the V segment lost 2 bases, leaving 1 base of the junction unmatched. CDR3 length equals 13 residues. The CDR3 reads CASSPGQGEKLFF. The CDR3 DNA is TGTGCCAGCTCACCAGGACAGGGCGAAAAACTGTTTTTT.

The sample holds one count of this clone. The V and J genes are TRBV7-6 and TRBJ1-2, with a possible D match to TRBD1 (5 bases). This CDR3 is built from 14 residues. Germline CDR1 and CDR2: SGHVS and FNYEAQ. The ends were cut back, 5 bases at V and 8 bases at J, with 18 bases in the middle. The DNA of the CDR3 is TGTGCCAGCAGCCCTAGCGTCGGGGGACGAGGCTACACCTTC. Protein: CASSPSVGGRGYTF.

CDR3 region: CASSQVPGTGDYQPQHF. The DNA of the CDR3 is TGCGCCAGCAGCCAAGTTCCCGGGACAGGGGACTATCAGCCCCAGCATTTT. The chain links TRBV4-1 to TRBJ1-5; 10 nucleotides agree with TRBD1. This CDR3 spans 17 amino acids. Germline trimming cut 1 base from V and 5 bases from J; bases unmatched to any gene: 8. CDR1 is MGHRA and CDR2 is YSYEKL in the germline V gene.